A single sample gave rise to the 27 T cell receptor beta chains below, sequenced in a study of T cell changes during pregnancy in multiple sclerosis. Sequencing used immunoSEQ multiplex PCR; TCRdb keeps in-frame clones, though not all of them. The table records 25,000 to 30,000 clones, roughly nine tenths of them present only once. The sample here was CD4+ T cells from peripheral blood mononuclear cells, taken in the second trimester of pregnancy. These TCRs come from a female donor with multiple sclerosis, enrolled in a pregnancy study.

This clone was observed once. The chain has TRBV6-4 and TRBJ2-1, with D possibly matching TRBD1 (5 bases). CDR3 size: 13 residues. Germline CDR1 reads MRHNA; CDR2 reads SNTAGT. Trimming left V 8 bases short and J 10 bases short, with 18 bases between. The DNA of the CDR3 is TGTGCCAGCGCCGGACCAGGGTCAGGGGAGCAGTTCTTC. It yields the protein CASAGPGSGEQFF.

The rearrangement joins TRBV6-5 to TRBJ1-2; 8 nucleotides align to TRBD1. CDR3 length: 13 residues. Per the germline V gene, CDR1 is MNHEY and CDR2 is SVGAGI. After removal of 6 bases from V and 8 bases from J, the junction contained 8 bases not matched to a gene. The CDR3 DNA sequence: TGTGCCAGCAGGGATTCAGGGGGCGGAGGCTACACCTTC. Protein: CASRDSGGGGYTF.

The chain links TRBV6-5 to TRBJ2-1; weak D call: TRBD2 (6 bases). Per the germline V gene, CDR1 is MNHEY and CDR2 is SVGAGI. V lost 1 base to trimming and J lost 4 bases, with 11 bases between them. The length of the CDR3 is 15 residues. CDR3 sequence reads: CASSYLNGGYNEQFF. CDR3 DNA sequence: TGTGCCAGCAGTTACTTGAACGGGGGTTACAATGAGCAGTTCTTC.

The rearrangement links TRBV19 to TRBJ1-5, with 8 positions matching TRBD1. The germline V gene encodes CDR1 LNHDA and CDR2 SQIVND (reference sequence). The CDR3 runs 13 residues. V lost 6 bases to trimming and J lost 4 bases; unmatched junction nucleotides: 2. The DNA of the CDR3 is TGTGCCAGTAGAGGGACAGGTAATCAGCCCCAGCATTTT. Its protein product is CASRGTGNQPQHF.

The J gene is TRBJ1-1, the V gene TRBV7-3; D gene uncertain. V lost 4 bases and J lost 1, with 7 bases in between. CDR3 length: 13 residues. The germline V gene encodes CDR1 SGHTA and CDR2 FQGTGA. The CDR3 DNA reads TGTGCCAGCAGCTCGCAGAAGAACACTGAAGCTTTCTTT. Protein sequence: CASSSQKNTEAFF.

This clone appeared a single time. V usage is TRBV5-6 and J usage is TRBJ2-1; 13 bases align to TRBD2. CDR3 length: 15 residues. Looked up from germline, CDR1 is SGHDT and CDR2 is YYEEEE. V shed 1 base and J 5 bases; nucleotides not matched to a gene: 0. CDR3 amino acids: CASSLTSGGDNEQFF. In nucleotides, the CDR3 is TGTGCCAGCAGCTTGACTAGCGGGGGGGACAATGAGCAGTTCTTC.

V and J are TRBV6-6 and TRBJ1-1, with 11 bases aligning to TRBD1. Trimming removed 5 bases from V and 6 bases from J; junction bases left unmatched: 5. This CDR3 region has 14 residues. The V gene's germline CDR1 is MNHNY and CDR2 SVGAGI (reference sequence). The CDR3 region has the DNA TGTGCCAGCAGTCGTCCGGGACAGGGGGCTGAAGCTTTCTTT. Translation: CASSRPGQGAEAFF.

The chain carries TRBV7-8 and TRBJ2-7; D might be TRBD2 (5 bases). Germline CDR1 is SGHVS and CDR2 is FQNEAQ. Trimming stripped 1 base from V and 4 bases from J, with 14 bases between. This CDR3 is built from 15 residues. This CDR3 is CASSLVPGVKYEQYF. The CDR3 nucleotides are TGTGCCAGCAGCTTAGTTCCCGGGGTCAAATACGAGCAGTACTTC.

The chain combines TRBV10-1 with TRBJ1-1; 7 bases are a match to TRBD1. The CDR3 contains 14 residues. Trimming at V came to 3 bases and at J to 3 bases, leaving 4 bases not matched to a gene. Looked up from germline, CDR1 is WNHNN and CDR2 is SYGVQD (reference sequence). The CDR3 DNA reads as TGCGCCAGCAGTGACGACAGGGTGGACACTGAAGCTTTCTTT. Protein sequence: CASSDDRVDTEAFF.

A note on this clone: Other DNA variants within this sample encode the same CDR3. The chain couples TRBV19 to TRBJ2-5, with a possible D match to TRBD2 (5 bases). Germline-derived CDR1 and CDR2 are LNHDA and SQIVND (reference sequence). The CDR3 is 12 residues long. The V end was cut by 8 bases, the J end by 4 bases, with 11 bases between. The CDR3 DNA reads as TGTGCCAGTCGTCAGGCGGGAGAGACCCAGTACTTC. It specifies CASRQAGETQYF.

The chain combines TRBV5-1 with TRBJ2-3; a weak D match, TRBD2 (5 bases). Between the trimmed V and J ends, which lost 4 bases and 3 bases, there was a span of 15 bases. Germline values: CDR1 SGHRS, CDR2 YFSETQ. This CDR3 comprises 15 residues. CDR3 amino acids: CASSHGLRRTDTQYF. The CDR3 DNA follows: TGCGCCAGCAGCCACGGACTCCGAAGAACAGATACGCAGTATTTT.

The rearrangement uses TRBV7-9 and TRBJ2-6; D unclear. The germline CDR1 and CDR2 sequences are SEHNR and FQNEAQ (reference sequence). The CDR3 length is 18 residues. Trimming stripped 5 bases from V and 2 bases from J, with 19 bases between. CDR3 region: CASSPRLTRNAGANVLTF. In DNA form, the CDR3 reads TGTGCCAGCAGCCCCAGGCTGACACGAAACGCTGGGGCCAACGTCCTGACTTTC.

This clone is labeled as medium-sized. Other DNA sequences in this specimen translate into the identical CDR3. The V and J genes are TRBV10-1 and TRBJ2-1; D is ambiguous. From germline, CDR1 is WNHNN and CDR2 SYGVQD (reference sequence). The CDR3 is 13 amino acids. Trimming shortened V by 5 bases and J by 9 bases, and 14 bases separated the two germline ends. This CDR3 reads CASSTFGASEQFF. CDR3 DNA sequence: TGCGCCAGCAGTACCTTCGGAGCGAGTGAGCAGTTCTTC.

The V call is TRBV11-2, the J call TRBJ1-4, with 11 bases matching TRBD1. The CDR3 spans 14 residues. Trimming at V came to 6 bases and at J to 6 bases, leaving 3 bases not matched to a gene. Germline V CDR1 and CDR2: SGHAT, FQNNGV. CDR3 in amino acids: CASRDRGPDEKLFF. DNA of the CDR3: TGTGCCAGCAGGGACAGGGGGCCGGATGAAAAACTGTTTTTT.

This chain links TRBV7-6 with TRBJ2-1; D uncertain. Germline assignment: CDR1 SGHVS and CDR2 FNYEAQ. V was pared by 5 bases and J by 0 bases, with 14 bases between. This CDR3 has 16 residues. The CDR3 sequence is CASSPPRASSYNEQFF. The CDR3 coding sequence is TGTGCCAGCAGCCCCCCTAGAGCAAGCTCCTACAATGAGCAGTTCTTC. Variable domain in full (rest from reference TRBV7-6 and TRBJ2-1): GAGVSQSPRYKVTKRGQDVALRCDPISGHVSLYWYRQALGQGPEFLTYFNYEAQQDKSGLPNDRFSAERPEGSISTLTIQRTEQRDSAMYRCASSPPRASSYNEQFFGPGTRLTVL.

The chain couples TRBV4-3 to TRBJ1-2; 9 bases line up with TRBD1. The germline gives CDR1 LGHNA, CDR2 YSLEER. The CDR3 length is 15 residues. V lost 0 bases and J lost 5; bases outside the gene matches: 4. The CDR3 protein is CASSQDGTGRYGYTF. DNA of the CDR3: TGCGCCAGCAGCCAAGATGGGACAGGGAGATATGGCTACACCTTC.

The gene calls are TRBV5-1 and TRBJ1-4; weak D call: TRBD1 (6 bases). V lost 2 bases and J 7 bases, leaving 21 bases between the germline ends. This CDR3 has 17 amino acids. The germline V gene has CDR1 SGHRS and CDR2 YFSETQ. Here the CDR3 DNA reads TGCGCCAGCAGCTTTCGGGGGGGCGTTTCGAGAAGTGAAAAACTGTTTTTT. Translating gives CASSFRGGVSRSEKLFF.

V is TRBV7-3 and J is TRBJ2-6, with unresolved D. The V end was cut by 5 bases, the J end by 0 bases, with 8 bases between. The germline V gene has CDR1 SGHTA and CDR2 FQGTGA. There are 15 residues in the CDR3. The CDR3 loop is CASSPTVSGANVLTF. The CDR3 DNA reads TGTGCCAGCAGCCCCACGGTCTCTGGGGCCAACGTCCTGACTTTC.

The chain joins TRBV7-9 to TRBJ1-3, with a tentative D call TRBD1 (5 bases). Trimming removed 5 bases from V and 0 bases from J, with 8 bases in between. Germline V gene data show CDR1 as SEHNR and CDR2 as FQNEAQ (reference sequence). The CDR3 consists of 14 residues. Here the CDR3 reads CASSRQSSGNTIYF. CDR3 bases: TGTGCCAGCAGCCGACAGTCCTCTGGAAACACCATATATTTT.

The chain joins TRBV7-2 to TRBJ1-2; D might be TRBD1 (6 bases). Trimming pared 1 base from V and 7 bases from J, leaving 16 bases between. CDR1 is SGHTA, CDR2 FQGNSA, per germline. The length of the CDR3 is 15 residues. Here the CDR3 reads CASSLVIGGPAGYTF. The CDR3 DNA reads TGTGCCAGCAGCTTAGTAATCGGGGGGCCGGCTGGCTACACCTTC.

About this clone itself: One end of the junction fails to match germline, which may point to a read error. This sequence joins TRBV7-3 and TRBJ2-2, with 7 bases that match TRBD1. The CDR3 totals 14 residues. Looked up from germline, CDR1 is SGHTA and CDR2 is FQGTGA. The CDR3 coding sequence is TGTGCCAGCACCCCGACAGGGAACAACGGGGAGCTGTTTTTT. Its protein is CASTPTGNNGELFF.

V is TRBV14 and J is TRBJ2-5, with 7 bases identical to TRBD2. J was trimmed by 5 bases and V by 4 bases; bases with no gene match: 7. In germline, CDR1 is SGHDN, CDR2 FVKESK. The CDR3 is 14 residues long. The CDR3 DNA sequence: TGTGCCAGCAGCCCGCATAGGGGAGGGGAGACCCAGTACTTC. This translates into CASSPHRGGETQYF. Complete variable domain (other parts from reference TRBV14 and TRBJ2-5): EAGVTQFPSHSVIEKGQTVTLRCDPISGHDNLYWYRRVMGKEIKFLLHFVKESKQDESGMPNNRFLAERTGGTYSTLKVQPAELEDSGVYFCASSPHRGGETQYFGPGTRLLVL.

V and J are TRBV2 and TRBJ1-1, with TRBD1 as a possible D gene (5 bases). The CDR3 consists of 16 residues. Trimming shortened V by 4 bases and J by 0 bases, and 15 bases separated the two germline ends. Germline CDR1 SNHLY, CDR2 FYNNEI. CDR3 loop: CASSGNIQALNTEAFF. Here the CDR3 DNA reads TGTGCCAGCAGTGGTAATATACAGGCCCTGAACACTGAAGCTTTCTTT.

The chain employs TRBV7-3 and TRBJ2-3; D call uncertain. Trimming removed 5 bases from V and 2 bases from J, with 14 bases in between. Looked up from germline, CDR1 is SGHTA and CDR2 is FQGTGA. This CDR3 contains 15 residues. DNA of the CDR3: TGTGCCAGCAGCCCGAACGGTTTCTACACAGATACGCAGTATTTT. This codes for CASSPNGFYTDTQYF.

Only a few counts were recorded for this clone. V gene TRBV28 combines with J gene TRBJ2-4, with D perhaps TRBD1 (6 bases). The CDR3 sequence is 15 residues long. Germline CDR1 is MDHEN and CDR2 is SYDVKM. V was clipped by 5 bases and J by 11 bases, with 22 bases between them. DNA for the CDR3: TGTGCCAGCAGTCGAAATCCGGGACAAGTTTTCGTTCAGTACTTC. Residues: CASSRNPGQVFVQYF.

The chain uses TRBV4-1 and TRBJ1-5; possibly TRBD1 for D (5 bases). The CDR3 is made up of 16 amino acids. The ends were cut back, 0 bases at V and 3 bases at J, with 12 bases in the middle. CDR1 is MGHRA and CDR2 is YSYEKL in the germline V gene. CDR3: CASSQDTGSFNQPQHF. The CDR3 nucleotides are TGCGCCAGCAGCCAAGATACAGGTTCCTTCAATCAGCCCCAGCATTTT.

The chain uses TRBV5-1 and TRBJ1-2, with 8 positions matching TRBD1. Trimming removed 0 bases from V and 8 bases from J; junction bases left unmatched: 6. Germline assignment: CDR1 SGHRS and CDR2 YFSETQ. This CDR3 region has 14 residues. The CDR3, as DNA: TGCGCCAGCAGCTTGGCAGGGGGCGGAACCGGCTACACCTTC. Its translation: CASSLAGGGTGYTF.